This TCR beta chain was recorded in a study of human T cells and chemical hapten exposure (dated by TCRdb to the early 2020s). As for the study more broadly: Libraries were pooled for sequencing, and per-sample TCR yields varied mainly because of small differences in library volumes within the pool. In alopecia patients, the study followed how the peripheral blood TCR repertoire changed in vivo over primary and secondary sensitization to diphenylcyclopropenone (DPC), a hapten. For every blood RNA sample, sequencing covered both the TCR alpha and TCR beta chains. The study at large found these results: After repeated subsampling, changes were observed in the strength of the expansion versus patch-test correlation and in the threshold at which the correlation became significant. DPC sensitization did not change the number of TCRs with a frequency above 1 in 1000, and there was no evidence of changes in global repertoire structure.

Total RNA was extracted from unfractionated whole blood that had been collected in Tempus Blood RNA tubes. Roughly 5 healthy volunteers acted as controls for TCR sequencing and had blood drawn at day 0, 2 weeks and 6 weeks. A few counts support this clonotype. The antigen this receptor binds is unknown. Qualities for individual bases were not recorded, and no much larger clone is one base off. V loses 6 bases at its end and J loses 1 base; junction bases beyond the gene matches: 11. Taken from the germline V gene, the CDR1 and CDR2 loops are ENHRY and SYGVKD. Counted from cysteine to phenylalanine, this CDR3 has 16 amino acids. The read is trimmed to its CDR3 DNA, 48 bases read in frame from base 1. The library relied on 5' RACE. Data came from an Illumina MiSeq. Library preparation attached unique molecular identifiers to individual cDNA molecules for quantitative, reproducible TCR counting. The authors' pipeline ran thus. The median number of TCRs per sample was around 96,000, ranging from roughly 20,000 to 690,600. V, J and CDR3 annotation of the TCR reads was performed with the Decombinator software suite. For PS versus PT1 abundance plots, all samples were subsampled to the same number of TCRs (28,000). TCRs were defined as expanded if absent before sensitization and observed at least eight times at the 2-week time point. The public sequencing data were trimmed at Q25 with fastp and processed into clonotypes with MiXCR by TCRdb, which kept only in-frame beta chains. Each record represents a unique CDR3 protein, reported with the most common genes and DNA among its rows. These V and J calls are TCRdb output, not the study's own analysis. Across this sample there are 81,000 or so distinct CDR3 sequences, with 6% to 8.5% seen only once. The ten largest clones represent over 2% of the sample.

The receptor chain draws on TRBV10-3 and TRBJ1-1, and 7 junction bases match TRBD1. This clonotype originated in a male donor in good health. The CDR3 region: CAIRSTRTGGNTEAFF. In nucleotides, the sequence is TGTGCCATCAGGTCGACCAGGACAGGCGGGAACACTGAAGCTTTCTTT.